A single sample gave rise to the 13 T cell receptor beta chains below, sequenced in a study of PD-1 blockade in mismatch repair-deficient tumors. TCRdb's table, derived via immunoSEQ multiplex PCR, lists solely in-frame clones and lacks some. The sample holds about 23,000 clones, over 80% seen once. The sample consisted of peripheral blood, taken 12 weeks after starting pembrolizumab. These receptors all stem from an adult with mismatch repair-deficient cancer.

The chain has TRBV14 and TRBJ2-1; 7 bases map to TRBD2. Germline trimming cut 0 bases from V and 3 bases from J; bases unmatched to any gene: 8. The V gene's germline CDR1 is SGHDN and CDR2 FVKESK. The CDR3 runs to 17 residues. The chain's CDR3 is CASSQDIGGGYYNEQFF. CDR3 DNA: TGTGCCAGCAGCCAAGACATTGGGGGGGGATACTACAATGAGCAGTTCTTC.

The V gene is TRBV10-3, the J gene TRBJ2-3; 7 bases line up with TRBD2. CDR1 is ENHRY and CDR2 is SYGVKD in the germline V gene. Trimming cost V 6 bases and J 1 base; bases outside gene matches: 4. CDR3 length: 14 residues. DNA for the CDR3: TGTGCCATCAGGAACACTAGCGGCACAGATACGCAGTATTTT. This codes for CAIRNTSGTDTQYF.

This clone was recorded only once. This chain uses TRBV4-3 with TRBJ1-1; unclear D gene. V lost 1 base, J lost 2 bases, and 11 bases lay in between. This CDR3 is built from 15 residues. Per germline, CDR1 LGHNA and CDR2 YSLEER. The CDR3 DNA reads TGCGCCAGCAGCCAAGGCCTACAAGTTAACACTGAAGCTTTCTTT. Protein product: CASSQGLQVNTEAFF.

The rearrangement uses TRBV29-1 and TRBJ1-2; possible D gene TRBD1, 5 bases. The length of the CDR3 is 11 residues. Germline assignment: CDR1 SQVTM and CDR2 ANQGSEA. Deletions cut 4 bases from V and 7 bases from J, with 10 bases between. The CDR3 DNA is TGCAGCGTTGTTAGGGGTGCTGGCTACACCTTC. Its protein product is CSVVRGAGYTF.

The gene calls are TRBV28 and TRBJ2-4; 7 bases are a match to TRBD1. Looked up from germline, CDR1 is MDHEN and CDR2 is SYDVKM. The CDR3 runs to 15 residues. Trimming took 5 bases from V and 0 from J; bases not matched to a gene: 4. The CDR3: CASSKGALAKNIQYF. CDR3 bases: TGTGCCAGCAGTAAGGGGGCCCTAGCCAAAAACATTCAGTACTTC.

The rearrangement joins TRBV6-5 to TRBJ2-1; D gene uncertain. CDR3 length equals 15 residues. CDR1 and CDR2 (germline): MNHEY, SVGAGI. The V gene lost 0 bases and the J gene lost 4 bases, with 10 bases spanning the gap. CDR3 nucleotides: TGTGCCAGCAGTTACTCCCGGACGGCGTACAATGAGCAGTTCTTC. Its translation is CASSYSRTAYNEQFF.

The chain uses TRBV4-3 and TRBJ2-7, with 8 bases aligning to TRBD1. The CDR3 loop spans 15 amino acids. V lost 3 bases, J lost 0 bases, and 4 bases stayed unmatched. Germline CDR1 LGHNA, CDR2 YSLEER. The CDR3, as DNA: TGCGCCAGCAGCCATGGACAGGGAATCTCCTACGAGCAGTACTTC. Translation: CASSHGQGISYEQYF.

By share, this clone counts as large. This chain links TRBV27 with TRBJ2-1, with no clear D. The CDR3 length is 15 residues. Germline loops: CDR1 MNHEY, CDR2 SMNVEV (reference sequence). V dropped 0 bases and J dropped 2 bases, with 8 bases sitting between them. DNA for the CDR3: TGTGCCAGCAGTTTATCCCAGACAACCTACAATGAGCAGTTCTTC. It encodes CASSLSQTTYNEQFF.

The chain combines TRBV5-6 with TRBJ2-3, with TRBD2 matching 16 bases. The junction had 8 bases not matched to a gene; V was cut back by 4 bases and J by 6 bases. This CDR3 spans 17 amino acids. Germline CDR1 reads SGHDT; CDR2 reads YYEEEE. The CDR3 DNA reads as TGTGCCAGCAGCCCGGGACTAGCGGGAGGGCCATCTGATACGCAGTATTTT. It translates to CASSPGLAGGPSDTQYF.

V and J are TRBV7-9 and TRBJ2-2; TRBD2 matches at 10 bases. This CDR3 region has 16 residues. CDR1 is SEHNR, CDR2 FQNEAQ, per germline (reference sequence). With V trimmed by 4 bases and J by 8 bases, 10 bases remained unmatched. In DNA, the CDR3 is TGTGCCAGCAGCTCCCAGCGGGAGGGCCTTATGGGGGAGCTGTTTTTT. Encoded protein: CASSSQREGLMGELFF.

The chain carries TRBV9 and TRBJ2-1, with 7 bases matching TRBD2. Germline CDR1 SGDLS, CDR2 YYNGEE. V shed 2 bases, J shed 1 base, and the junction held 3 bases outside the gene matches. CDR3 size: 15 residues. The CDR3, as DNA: TGTGCCAGCAGCGTCGGCGGGGGATCCTACAATGAGCAGTTCTTC. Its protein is CASSVGGGSYNEQFF.

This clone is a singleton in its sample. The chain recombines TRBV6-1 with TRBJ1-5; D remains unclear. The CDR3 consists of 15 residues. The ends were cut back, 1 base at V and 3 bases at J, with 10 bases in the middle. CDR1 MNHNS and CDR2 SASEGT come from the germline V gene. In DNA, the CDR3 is TGTGCCAGCAGTGAAGACACCCGGTCCAATCAGCCCCAGCATTTT. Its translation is CASSEDTRSNQPQHF.

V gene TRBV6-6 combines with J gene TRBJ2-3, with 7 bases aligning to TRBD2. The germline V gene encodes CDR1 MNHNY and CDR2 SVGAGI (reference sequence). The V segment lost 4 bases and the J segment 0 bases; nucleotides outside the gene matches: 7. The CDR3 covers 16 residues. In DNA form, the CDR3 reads TGTGCCAGCAGTTCCTCAAAGCGGGGTAGCACAGATACGCAGTATTTT. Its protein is CASSSSKRGSTDTQYF.